The text below deals with one T cell receptor beta chain. Its antigen is currently unknown. This specimen belongs to a study of shared clonotypes between healthy human individuals. At the level of the study: A couple of female and a few male donors aged 18 to 49 were enrolled. Each donor had three CD4 naive, three CD4 memory, two CD8 naive and one CD8 memory plate. Study-level points and caveats: The sole specimen, blood, was sampled, and tissue repertoires likely differ.

Germline CDR1 and CDR2: SGHTA and FQGNSA. CDR3 length: 16 residues. After removal of 8 bases from V and 4 bases from J, the junction contained 11 bases not matched to a gene. Naive CD8 populations comprised CD45RO-negative cells positively selected for CCR7, excluding terminally differentiated effector memory CD45RA+ cells. Using immunoSEQ multiplex PCR, the repertoire was profiled, and TCRdb retains in-frame clones only, with some absent. This sample has fewer than 850,000 clones; about 96% occur once, and the top ten carry under 0.25%. The sequenced material came from naive CD8+ T cells sorted from blood. The receptor's source is a man aged 30 to 45 in good health. The V gene is TRBV7-2, the J gene TRBJ2-5, with 12 bases fitting TRBD2. The CDR3 region has the DNA TGTGCCAGCGGTCCTCTCCTAGCGGGAGGGATAGAGACCCAGTACTTC. This translates into CASGPLLAGGIETQYF.